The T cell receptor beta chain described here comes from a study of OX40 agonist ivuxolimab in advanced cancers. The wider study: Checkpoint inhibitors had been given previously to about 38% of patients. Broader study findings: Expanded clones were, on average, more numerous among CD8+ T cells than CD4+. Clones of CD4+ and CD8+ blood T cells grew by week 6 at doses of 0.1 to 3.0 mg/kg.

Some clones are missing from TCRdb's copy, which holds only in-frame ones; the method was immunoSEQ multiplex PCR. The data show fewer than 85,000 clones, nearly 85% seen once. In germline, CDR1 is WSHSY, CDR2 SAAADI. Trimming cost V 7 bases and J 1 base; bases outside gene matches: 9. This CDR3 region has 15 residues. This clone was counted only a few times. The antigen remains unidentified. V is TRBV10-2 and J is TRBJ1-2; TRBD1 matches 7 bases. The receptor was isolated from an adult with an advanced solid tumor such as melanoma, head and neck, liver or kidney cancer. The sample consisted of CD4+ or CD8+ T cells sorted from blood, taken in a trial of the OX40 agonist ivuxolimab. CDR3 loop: CASKYGTDNNYGYTF. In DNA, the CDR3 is TGCGCCAGCAAGTACGGGACAGATAATAACTATGGCTACACCTTC.